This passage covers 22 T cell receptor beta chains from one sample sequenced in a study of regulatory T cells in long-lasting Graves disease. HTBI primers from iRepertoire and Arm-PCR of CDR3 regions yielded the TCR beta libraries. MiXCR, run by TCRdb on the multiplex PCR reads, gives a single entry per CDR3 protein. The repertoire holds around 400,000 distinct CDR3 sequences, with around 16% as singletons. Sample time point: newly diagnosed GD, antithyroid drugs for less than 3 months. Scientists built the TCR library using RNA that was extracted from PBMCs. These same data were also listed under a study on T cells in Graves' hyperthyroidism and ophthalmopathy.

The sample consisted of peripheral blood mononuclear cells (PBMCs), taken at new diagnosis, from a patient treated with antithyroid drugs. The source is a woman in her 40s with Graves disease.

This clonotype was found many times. The CDR3 spells CASSQGPTSTEQFF. The CDR3 region has the DNA TGCGCCAGCAGCCAAGGGCCAACTAGCACAGAGCAGTTCTTC. The chain has TRBV4-1 and TRBJ2-1; D is possibly TRBD2 (6 bases). V lost 1 base to trimming and J lost 10 bases, with 14 bases between them. From germline, CDR1 is MGHRA and CDR2 YSYEKL. The CDR3 totals 14 residues.

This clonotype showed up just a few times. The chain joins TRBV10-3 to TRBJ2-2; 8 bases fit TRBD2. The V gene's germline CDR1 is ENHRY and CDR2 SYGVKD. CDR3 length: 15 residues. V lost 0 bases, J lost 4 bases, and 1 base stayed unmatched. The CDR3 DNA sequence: TGTGCCATCAGTGAGTCTCTAGCGGGCACCGGGGAGCTGTTTTTT. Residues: CAISESLAGTGELFF.

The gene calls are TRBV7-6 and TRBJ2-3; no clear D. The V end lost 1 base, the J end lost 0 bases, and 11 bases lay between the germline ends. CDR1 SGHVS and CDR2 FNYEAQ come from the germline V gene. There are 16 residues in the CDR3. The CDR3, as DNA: TGTGCCAGCAGCTTAGTTCCAGGTACTAGCACAGATACGCAGTATTTT. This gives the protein CASSLVPGTSTDTQYF.

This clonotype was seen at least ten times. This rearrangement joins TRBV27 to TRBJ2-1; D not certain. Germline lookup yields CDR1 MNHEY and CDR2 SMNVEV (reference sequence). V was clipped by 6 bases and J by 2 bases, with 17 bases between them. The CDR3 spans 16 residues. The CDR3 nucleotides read TGTGCCAGCAGATTCGGCGGCGGCGCAGCCTACAATGAGCAGTTCTTC. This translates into CASRFGGGAAYNEQFF.

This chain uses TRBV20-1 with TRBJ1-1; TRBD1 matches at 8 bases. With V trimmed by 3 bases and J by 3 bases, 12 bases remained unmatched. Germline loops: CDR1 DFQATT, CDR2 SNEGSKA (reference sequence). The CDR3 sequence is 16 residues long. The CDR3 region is CSARGRGPVRYTEAFF. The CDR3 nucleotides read TGCAGTGCTAGGGGCAGGGGGCCTGTAAGGTACACTGAAGCTTTCTTT.

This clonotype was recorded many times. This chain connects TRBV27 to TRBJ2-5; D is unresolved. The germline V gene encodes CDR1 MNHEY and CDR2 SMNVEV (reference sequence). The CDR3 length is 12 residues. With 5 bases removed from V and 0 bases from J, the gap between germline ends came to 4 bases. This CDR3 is CASSANQETQYF. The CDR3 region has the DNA TGTGCCAGCAGTGCAAACCAAGAGACCCAGTACTTC.

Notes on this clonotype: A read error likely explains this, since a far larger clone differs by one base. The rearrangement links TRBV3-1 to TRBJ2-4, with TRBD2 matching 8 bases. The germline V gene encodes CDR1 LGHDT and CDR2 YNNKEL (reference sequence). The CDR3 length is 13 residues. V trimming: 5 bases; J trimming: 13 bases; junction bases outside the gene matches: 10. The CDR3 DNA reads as TGTGCCAGCAGCTCCGCGGGGGGTATGGAGCAGTACTTC. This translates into CASSSAGGMEQYF.

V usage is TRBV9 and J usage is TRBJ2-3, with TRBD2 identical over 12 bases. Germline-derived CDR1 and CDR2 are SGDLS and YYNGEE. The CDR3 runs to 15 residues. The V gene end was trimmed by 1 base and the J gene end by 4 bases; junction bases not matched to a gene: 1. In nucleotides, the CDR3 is TGTGCCAGCAGCGTAACTAGCGGGAGGTCAGATACGCAGTATTTT. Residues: CASSVTSGRSDTQYF.

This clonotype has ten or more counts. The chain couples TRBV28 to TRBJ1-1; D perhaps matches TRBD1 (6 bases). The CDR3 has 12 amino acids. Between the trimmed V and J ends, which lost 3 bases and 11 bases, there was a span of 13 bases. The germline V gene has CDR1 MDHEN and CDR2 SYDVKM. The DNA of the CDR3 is TGTGCCAGCAGTTTGAACAGGGTAATCGCTTTCTTT. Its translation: CASSLNRVIAFF.

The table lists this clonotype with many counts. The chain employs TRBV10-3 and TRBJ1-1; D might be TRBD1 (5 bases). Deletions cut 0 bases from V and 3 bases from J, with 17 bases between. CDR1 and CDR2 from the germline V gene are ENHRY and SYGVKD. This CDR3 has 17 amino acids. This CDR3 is CAISESVGGGSHTEAFF. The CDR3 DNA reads TGTGCCATCAGTGAGTCCGTCGGGGGGGGTTCGCACACTGAAGCTTTCTTT.

The CDR3 coding sequence is TGTGCCAGCTCTAGAGCGGGGGAGGCCTACAATGAGCAGTTCTTC. Translation gives CASSRAGEAYNEQFF. This chain links TRBV6-4 with TRBJ2-1; 8 nucleotides match TRBD2. Trimming removed 8 bases from V and 2 bases from J; junction bases left unmatched: 8. CDR1 is MRHNA, CDR2 SNTAGT, per germline. This CDR3 is built from 15 residues.

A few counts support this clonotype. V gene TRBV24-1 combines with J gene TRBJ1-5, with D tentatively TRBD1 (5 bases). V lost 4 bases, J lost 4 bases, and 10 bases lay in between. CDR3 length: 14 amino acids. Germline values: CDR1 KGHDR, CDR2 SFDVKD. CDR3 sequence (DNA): TGTGCCACCAGTGACGTCAGGACAAATCAGCCCCAGCATTTT. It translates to CATSDVRTNQPQHF.

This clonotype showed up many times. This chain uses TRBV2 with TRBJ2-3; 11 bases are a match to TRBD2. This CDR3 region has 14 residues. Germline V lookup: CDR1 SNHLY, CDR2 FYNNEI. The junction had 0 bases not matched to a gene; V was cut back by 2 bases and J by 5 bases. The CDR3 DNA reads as TGTGCCAGCAGTGAACTAGCGGGAGGAGATACGCAGTATTTT. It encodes CASSELAGGDTQYF. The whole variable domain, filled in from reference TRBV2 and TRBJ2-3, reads EPEVTQTPSHQVTQMGQEVILRCVPISNHLYFYWYRQILGQKVEFLVSFYNNEISEKSEIFDDQFSVERPDGSNFTLKIRSTKLEDSAMYFCASSELAGGDTQYFGPGTRLTVL.

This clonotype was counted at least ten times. CDR3 in amino acids: CASSLEGDRFFYEQYF. The CDR3 DNA sequence: TGTGCCAGCAGTTTAGAAGGAGACAGGTTTTTCTACGAGCAGTACTTC. The rearrangement links TRBV12-3 or TRBV12-4 to TRBJ2-7, with D perhaps TRBD1 (6 bases). The CDR3 is made up of 16 amino acids. V lost 1 base to trimming and J lost 3 bases, with 16 bases between them.

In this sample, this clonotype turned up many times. In DNA, the CDR3 is TGTGCCTGGAGTCCGACAGGTTCCTCCTACGAGCAGTACTTC. Translating gives CAWSPTGSSYEQYF. The chain employs TRBV30 and TRBJ2-7, with a tentative D call TRBD1 (6 bases). Germline CDR1 GTSNPN, CDR2 SVGIG (reference sequence). This CDR3 has 14 amino acids. Trimming removed 2 bases from V and 0 bases from J, with 11 bases in between.

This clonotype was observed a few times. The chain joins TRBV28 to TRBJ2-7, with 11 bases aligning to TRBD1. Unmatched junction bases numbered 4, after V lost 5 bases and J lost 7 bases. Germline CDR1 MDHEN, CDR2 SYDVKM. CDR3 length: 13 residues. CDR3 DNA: TGTGCCAGCAGTGGGACAGGGGGGCGGGAGCAGTACTTC. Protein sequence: CASSGTGGREQYF.

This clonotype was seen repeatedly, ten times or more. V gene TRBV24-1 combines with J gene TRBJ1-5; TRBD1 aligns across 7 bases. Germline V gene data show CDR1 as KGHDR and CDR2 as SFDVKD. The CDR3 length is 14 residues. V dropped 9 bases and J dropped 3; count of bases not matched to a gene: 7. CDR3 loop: CATSSDRVNQPQHF. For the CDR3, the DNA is TGTGCCACCTCCTCCGACAGGGTCAATCAGCCCCAGCATTTT.

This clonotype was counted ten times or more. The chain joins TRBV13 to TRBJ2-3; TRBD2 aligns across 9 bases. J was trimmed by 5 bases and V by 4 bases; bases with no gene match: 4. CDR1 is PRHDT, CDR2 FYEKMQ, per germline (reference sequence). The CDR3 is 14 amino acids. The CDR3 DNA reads TGTGCCAGCAGCTCCACAGCGGGAGGAGATACGCAGTATTTT. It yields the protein CASSSTAGGDTQYF.

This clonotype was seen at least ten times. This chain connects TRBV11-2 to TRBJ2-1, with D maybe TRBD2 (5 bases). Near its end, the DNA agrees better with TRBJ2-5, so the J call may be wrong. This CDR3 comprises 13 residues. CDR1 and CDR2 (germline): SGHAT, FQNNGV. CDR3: CASALRGQETQYF. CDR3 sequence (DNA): TGTGCCAGCGCTTTAAGAGGGCAAGAGACCCAGTACTTC.

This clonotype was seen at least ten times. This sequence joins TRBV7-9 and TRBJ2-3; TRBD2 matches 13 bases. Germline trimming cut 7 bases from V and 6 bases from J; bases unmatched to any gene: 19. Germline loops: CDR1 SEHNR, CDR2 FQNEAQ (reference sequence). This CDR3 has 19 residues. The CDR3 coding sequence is TGTGCCAGCAACGCGGGGATCCCAGGACTAGCGGGAGTGGTGGATACGCAGTATTTT. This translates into CASNAGIPGLAGVVDTQYF.

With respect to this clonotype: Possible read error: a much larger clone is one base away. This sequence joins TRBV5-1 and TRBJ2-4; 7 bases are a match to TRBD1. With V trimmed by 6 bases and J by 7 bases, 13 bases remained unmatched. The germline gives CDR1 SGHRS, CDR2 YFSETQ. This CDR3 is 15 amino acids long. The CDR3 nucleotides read TGCGCCAGCAACTTCACCCTAGGACAGGAGAACATTCAGTACTTC. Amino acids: CASNFTLGQENIQYF. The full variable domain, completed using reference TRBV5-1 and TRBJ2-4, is KAGVTQTPRYLIKTRGQQVTLSCSPISGHRSVSWYQQTPGQGLQFLFEYFSETQRNKGNFPGRFSGRQFSNSRSEMNVSTLELGDSALYLCASNFTLGQENIQYFGAGTRLSVL.

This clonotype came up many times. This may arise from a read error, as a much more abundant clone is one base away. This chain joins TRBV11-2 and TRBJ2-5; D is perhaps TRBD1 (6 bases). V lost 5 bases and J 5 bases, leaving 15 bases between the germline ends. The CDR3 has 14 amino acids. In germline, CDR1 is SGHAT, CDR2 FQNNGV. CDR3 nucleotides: TGTGCCAGCAGCGCCCGGGGCAGGGGTGAGACCCAGTACTTC. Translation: CASSARGRGETQYF.